This section outlines one T cell receptor beta chain sequence together with its context. Antigen: not known. The conserved closing phenylalanine or tryptophan is absent in this CDR3, likely reflecting a read error. The germline CDR1 and CDR2 sequences are MDHEN and SYDVKM. V dropped 3 bases and J dropped 0 bases, with 2 bases sitting between them. The CDR3 covers 12 residues. The time point was: newly diagnosed GD, antithyroid drugs for less than 3 months. Extracted RNA from PBMCs served as the source of the TCR library. This sample was taken from a study of regulatory T cells in long-lasting Graves disease. The study's findings and limits: TCR diversity was lower in persistent Graves' patients (versus newly diagnosed ones).

Both iRepertoire HTBI primers and Arm-PCR of CDR3 regions were used to build the TCR beta libraries. TCRdb ran MiXCR on the multiplex PCR reads and lists one entry per CDR3 protein. This sample has some 500,000 distinct CDR3 sequences, with roughly a sixth found just once. This same sample was also taken into another study, of T cells in Graves' hyperthyroidism and ophthalmopathy.

The V call is TRBV28, the J call TRBJ1-1; D not resolved. The TCR was taken from a woman aged 35-60 years with Graves disease. This sample comprised peripheral blood mononuclear cells (PBMCs), obtained at new diagnosis, from a patient treated with antithyroid drugs. Here the CDR3 DNA reads TGTGCCAGCAGTTTGTTGAACACTGAAGCTTTCTCT. Its protein product is CASSLLNTEAFS.